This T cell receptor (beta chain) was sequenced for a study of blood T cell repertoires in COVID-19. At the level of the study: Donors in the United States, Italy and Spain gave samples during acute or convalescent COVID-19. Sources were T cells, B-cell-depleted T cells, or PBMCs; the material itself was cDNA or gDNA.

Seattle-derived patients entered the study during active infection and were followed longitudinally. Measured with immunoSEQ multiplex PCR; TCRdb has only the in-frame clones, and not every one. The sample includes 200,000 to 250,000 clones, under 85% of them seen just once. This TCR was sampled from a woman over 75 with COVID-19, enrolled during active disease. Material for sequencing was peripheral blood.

As DNA, the CDR3 is TGTGCCAGCAGCCAATCGGTGACTGAAGCTTTCTTT. Protein: CASSQSVTEAFF. The rearrangement joins TRBV3-1 (or the pseudogene TRBV3-2) to TRBJ1-1; D gene ambiguous. The CDR3 has 12 residues. CDR1 is LGHDT and CDR2 is YNNKEL in the germline V gene (reference sequence). The V end was cut by 2 bases, the J end by 5 bases, with 6 bases between.